This T cell receptor beta chain was profiled in a study of cytomegalovirus exposure and HLA in healthy donors. With 60 Vbeta and 13 Jbeta primers, the PCR was carried out. This table comes from immunoSEQ multiplex PCR, and its TCRdb copy is limited to in-frame clones, with some not included. Of under 200,000 clones in the sample, 60% to 75% are singletons; the top ten hold around 3%. At collection, donors were nominally healthy, but unrecorded immune exposures were probable. This CDR3 is built from 14 residues. The germline V and J ends were trimmed by 6 bases and 2 bases, with 11 bases remaining between them. Germline V gene lookup returns CDR1 SNHLY and CDR2 FYNNEI.

Material for sequencing was PBMCs. The chain employs TRBV2 and TRBJ1-3, with D maybe TRBD1 (6 bases). This sequence originates from a woman aged 45-65 years in good health and CMV-seropositive. DNA of the CDR3: TGTGCCAGCAGCGGGACAAGGACTGGAAACACCATATATTTT. This encodes CASSGTRTGNTIYF.